This TCR beta chain was obtained from a study of cytomegalovirus exposure and HLA in healthy donors (dated by TCRdb to about 2017). With regard to the full study: An earlier analysis of 587 of the donors reported about 300 Gb of sequence data and 117 million unique TCR beta sequences obtained from approximately 180 million T cells. Roughly 300 gigabases of sequencing data and approximately 84 million unique TCR sequences were included in an early release covering around 600 HLA-typed donors. The genetic ancestry cluster associated with self-reported Caucasian donors included 81% of the 398 genotyped donors. The study aimed to test whether cataloging public T cell receptors could reveal signatures of past pathogen exposure. Using immunosequencing, the study profiled T cell repertoires from 666 subjects and related those repertoires to cytomegalovirus serostatus. Besides the first cohort of roughly 640 subjects, a separate validation cohort made up of 90 to 150 different subjects was used. To predict cytomegalovirus infection status, the study brought together high-throughput TCR immunosequencing, statistical association of individual TCRs with disease status, and machine learning. A later analysis re-examined previously published TCR beta repertoires from about 670 donors and added high-resolution HLA genotyping to investigate patterns of TCR occurrence. The later analysis used no new phenotypic data to find candidate immune exposures, relying instead on TCR beta sequences and their occurrence across donors. An earlier analysis of 587 of the donors applied high-throughput TCR beta sequencing to assess whether each TCR beta V gene segment acted as functional or pseudogenic. Donor age, sex, ethnicity and CMV serostatus were collected together with the repertoire data. In a later genetic analysis, genome-wide SNP genotypes for about 55% of the roughly 670 donors were used, and that subset was treated as a discovery cohort. Every repertoire in the discovery cohort had been generated on one and the same sequencing platform. HLA typing covered class I and class II loci at four-digit resolution. Typing coverage varied by locus: about 620-640 donors for A, B, C, DRB1 and DQB1; roughly 500 for DQA1; nearly 610 for DPA1; fewer than 480 for DPB1. Four to six DR-DQ haplotypes were handled as single units for association and clustering, since linkage in the cohort was strong. Among several hundred genotyped donors of the cohort, an average of approximately 240,000 unique TCR beta nucleotide sequences was sequenced per donor, of which about 20% were non-productive. What the research found in general, with its limitations: The cohort was sequenced for TCR beta chains only, and without alpha or paired-chain data the features that could be detected were limited. A total of about 180 TCR beta chains were listed by the study as associated with cytomegalovirus. The sequencing pipeline was judged likely to have produced a cluster of highly shared sequence variants as a technical artifact. Correlated functional status among segregating V segments might reflect linkage disequilibrium, but an unknown experimental factor could not be ruled out. In a later analysis, HLA-associated TCR beta chains showed more clonal expansion and lower generation probabilities than non-associated chains that were equally common. In a later analysis, several top co-occurrence clusters were reported to appear linked to parvovirus B19, influenza, CMV and Epstein-Barr virus. Some IMGT-functional V segments, including TRBV6-2 and TRBV6-3, could not be told apart with the 87-base-pair reads, so those segments were excluded. According to a later genetic analysis, donors in an Asian-associated ancestry cluster had fewer N-insertions in productive TCRs than the approximately 650-donor mean. In an earlier analysis of about 540 of the donors, most TCR beta V segments were observed in productive rearrangements about 87% or about 30% of the time, broadly matching IMGT annotations. Roughly uniform sequencing depth across donors was assumed in presence/absence analyses, although this assumption may not hold. A later analysis associated about 18,000 TCR beta sequences with specific HLA alleles at a false discovery rate of 0.05. When HLA alleles, especially DR and DQ, strongly co-occurred, attributing TCR associations to individual alleles was difficult. In a later analysis, the rate of TCR association differed among HLA loci, with DRB1 alleles having the most associated TCRs and HLA-C alleles having the fewest. Cytomegalovirus status was reported to be diagnosed by the classifier with high specificity and sensitivity in both the original and validation cohorts. For the cohort, immune exposure information was limited to CMV serostatus. V-gene and J-gene trimming of TCR beta chains was associated with a missense DCLRE1C variant in a later genetic analysis, and the association was replicated in an independent cohort. Most TCR sequences were observed very rarely across donors, whereas some public TCRs were present in many individuals. The earlier analysis of almost 600 of the donors excluded over 15 rarely observed V segments, including chromosome 9 orphons, because counts were too low. A later analysis found that most CMV-associated TCR beta chains appeared HLA-restricted, with HLA associations seemingly driven largely by CMV exposure. It was suggested by the authors that the approach could potentially be generalized to other disease states and immunological phenotypes. Three of the identified cytomegalovirus-associated TCR beta chains were confirmed in vitro to be specific for cytomegalovirus antigens. A further reported finding was that TCR beta sequences accurately predicted the HLA-A and HLA-B alleles for most subjects in the first cohort. Because some donors lacked HLA typing at each locus, the association tests relied only on the typed subset.

In this sample, this clone turned up a few times. What antigen it recognizes has not been identified. Base quality data are lacking; no much larger clone is found one base away. Preparation of the library involved the immunoSEQ multiplex PCR assay. A mixture of 60 forward primers for TCR Vbeta segments and 13 reverse primers for TCR Jbeta segments was used in the multiplex PCR. The CDR3 region of rearranged TCR beta genes was amplified from genomic DNA with a multiplex PCR assay. The Illumina HiSeq System was used to sequence the amplified TCR beta libraries as 87-base-pair reads. Under the source paper's analysis protocol: A later analysis tallied around 82 million unique TCR beta chains across the 666 repertoires, and approximately 12 million of those chains were shared by two or more donors. Raw reads were error-corrected and collapsed into unique sequences with a nearest-neighbor algorithm that merged closely related sequences to remove PCR and sequencing errors. CDR3 sequences were aligned to IMGT reference sequences to assign V, D and J gene segments. For a sequence to be retained, at least a six-nucleotide match to both a V gene segment and a J gene segment was required. Rearrangements were called productive when the CDR3 lacked stop codons and stayed in frame with V and J; all others were non-productive. CDR3 was defined according to IMGT convention as the region running from the second conserved V-encoded cysteine to the conserved J-encoded phenylalanine. In an earlier analysis of around 540 of the donors, sequences lacking an unambiguous match to a single V gene segment were excluded. In an earlier analysis of 587 of the donors, V segments were called functional above 56.7% productive rearrangements and were called segregating when the between-donor standard deviation exceeded 5%. A statistical classification framework was built to diagnose cytomegalovirus status from the catalog of TCR beta chain sequences. In a later analysis, V and J genes were assigned by comparing TCR nucleotide sequences against IMGT/GENE-DB human TR gene sequences. A later analysis assigned CDR3 sequences and most-parsimonious VDJ recombination scenarios with the TCRdist pipeline. A later analysis defined each TCR beta chain by its CDR3 amino acid sequence plus V-gene family, and excluded reads lacking a unique V-gene family. To address suspected cross-contamination and a sequencing artifact, a later analysis removed 450 to 700 highly shared, low-generation-probability nucleotide sequences. In a later analysis, a clonal expansion index was calculated for each public chain from normalized within-repertoire ranks of inferred template counts. In a later analysis, generation probabilities were computed with a VDJ recombination model fitted to out-of-frame rearrangements, and the resulting probabilities were checked against IGoR. In a later analysis, TCR-TCR, TCR-HLA and TCR-CMV co-occurrence was scored with hypergeometric tests, and a repertoire-size bias correction was applied to TCR pairs. False discovery rates were estimated in a later analysis by permuting HLA or CMV assignments 20 times. In a later analysis, co-occurring TCRs were grouped with DBSCAN, and TCRdist sequence similarity was added when clustering was performed within HLA-allele-positive subsets. Repertoires with fewer than 30,000 or more than 120,000 public chains were left out of co-occurrence clustering, as were four to six repertoires with anomalous nucleotide sharing. Drawn from immuneACCESS, this table holds only the in-frame rearrangements with V and J called that TCRdb kept. Clones are partly lost; checked studies trace under half to an unresolved V gene and leave the rest unexplained. That table gives V, J and clone size, and the DNA gave D and trimming. Counted in this sample were around 160,000 clones; approximately 79% of them appeared once. The ten biggest clones cover more than 13% of the sample.

CDR1 and CDR2 are drawn from the germline V gene: SGHRS, YFSETQ. Trimming removed 0 bases from V and 6 bases from J, leaving 10 bases between the germline ends. Including the terminal cysteine and phenylalanine, the CDR3 comprises 14 residues. Only the CDR3 region is kept as DNA, spanning 42 bases read in frame from base 1. The cohort comprised more than 550 healthy bone marrow donors. At the time of sampling, every cohort member was nominally healthy, though immune exposures that went unrecorded were likely present. The donor was CMV seropositive and belonged to the group of around 300 seropositive cohort members. A peripheral blood sample was provided by each donor, and peripheral blood mononuclear cells were used for TCR beta sequencing. Genomic DNA was extracted from the blood cell samples with the Qiagen DNeasy Blood Extraction Kit.

What was sequenced was PBMCs. This receptor was identified in a middle-aged man in good health and CMV-seropositive. The chain was built from TRBV5-1 and TRBJ1-5; matching of 5 bases hints at TRBD1 as the D gene. The CDR3 is CASSLGDWGQPQHF. At the DNA level, the sequence is TGCGCCAGCAGCTTGGGGGACTGGGGTCAGCCCCAGCATTTT.